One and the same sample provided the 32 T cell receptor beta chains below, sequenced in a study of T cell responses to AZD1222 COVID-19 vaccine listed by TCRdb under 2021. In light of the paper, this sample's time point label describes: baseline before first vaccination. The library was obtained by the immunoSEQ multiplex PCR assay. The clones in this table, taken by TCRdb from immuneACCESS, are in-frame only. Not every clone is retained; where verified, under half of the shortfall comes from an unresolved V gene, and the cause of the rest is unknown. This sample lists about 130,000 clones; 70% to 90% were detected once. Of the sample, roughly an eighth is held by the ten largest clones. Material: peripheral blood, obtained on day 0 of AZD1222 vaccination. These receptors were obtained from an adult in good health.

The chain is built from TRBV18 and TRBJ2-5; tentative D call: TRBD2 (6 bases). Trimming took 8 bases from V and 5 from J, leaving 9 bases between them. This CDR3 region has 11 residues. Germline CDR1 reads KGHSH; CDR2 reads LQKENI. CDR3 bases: TGTGCCAGCAGAGGAGGGGAGACCCAGTACTTC. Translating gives CASRGGETQYF.

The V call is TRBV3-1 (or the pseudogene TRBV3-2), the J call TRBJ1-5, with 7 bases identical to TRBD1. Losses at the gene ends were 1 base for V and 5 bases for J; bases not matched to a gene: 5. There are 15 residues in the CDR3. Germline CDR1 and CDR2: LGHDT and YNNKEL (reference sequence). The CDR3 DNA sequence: TGTGCCAGCAGCCAAGCTACAGGGGAGGATCAGCCCCAGCATTTT. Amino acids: CASSQATGEDQPQHF.

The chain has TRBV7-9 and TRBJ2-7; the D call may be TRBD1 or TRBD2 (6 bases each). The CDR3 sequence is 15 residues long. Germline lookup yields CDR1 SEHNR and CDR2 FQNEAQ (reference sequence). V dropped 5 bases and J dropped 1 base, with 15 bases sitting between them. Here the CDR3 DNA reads TGTGCCAGCAGCCGGGGGCTACCCTCATCCTACGAGCAGTACTTC. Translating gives CASSRGLPSSYEQYF.

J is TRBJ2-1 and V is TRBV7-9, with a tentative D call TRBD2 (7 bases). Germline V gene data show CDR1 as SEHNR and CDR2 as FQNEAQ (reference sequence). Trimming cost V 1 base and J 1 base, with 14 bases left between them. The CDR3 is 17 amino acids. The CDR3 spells CASSLGGGSSSYNEQFF. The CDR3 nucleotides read TGTGCCAGCAGCTTAGGGGGGGGCTCCAGTTCCTACAATGAGCAGTTCTTC.

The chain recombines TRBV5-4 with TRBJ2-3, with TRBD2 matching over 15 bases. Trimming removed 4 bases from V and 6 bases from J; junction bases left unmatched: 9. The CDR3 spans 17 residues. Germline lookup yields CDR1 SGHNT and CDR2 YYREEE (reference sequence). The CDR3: CASSKKGLAGGGDTQYF. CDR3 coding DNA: TGTGCCAGCAGCAAAAAGGGACTAGCGGGGGGAGGGGATACGCAGTATTTT.

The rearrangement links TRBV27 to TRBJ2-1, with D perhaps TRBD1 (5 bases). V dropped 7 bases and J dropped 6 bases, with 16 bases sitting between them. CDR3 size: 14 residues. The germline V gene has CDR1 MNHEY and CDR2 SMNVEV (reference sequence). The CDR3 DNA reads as TGTGCCAGCATTAAGACGGACAATGCCAATGAGCAGTTCTTC. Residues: CASIKTDNANEQFF.

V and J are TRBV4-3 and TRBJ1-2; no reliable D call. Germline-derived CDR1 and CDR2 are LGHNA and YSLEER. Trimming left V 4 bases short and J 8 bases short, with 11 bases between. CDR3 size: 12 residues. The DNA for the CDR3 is TGCGCCAGCAGCCTATCGGAGGGAGGCTACACCTTC. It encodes CASSLSEGGYTF.

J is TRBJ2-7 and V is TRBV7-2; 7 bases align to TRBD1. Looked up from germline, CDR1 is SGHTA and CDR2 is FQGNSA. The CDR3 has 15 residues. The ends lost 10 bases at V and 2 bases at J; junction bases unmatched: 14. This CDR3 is CATANSGTATYEQYF. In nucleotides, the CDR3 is TGTGCCACCGCCAATTCCGGGACAGCAACCTACGAGCAGTACTTC.

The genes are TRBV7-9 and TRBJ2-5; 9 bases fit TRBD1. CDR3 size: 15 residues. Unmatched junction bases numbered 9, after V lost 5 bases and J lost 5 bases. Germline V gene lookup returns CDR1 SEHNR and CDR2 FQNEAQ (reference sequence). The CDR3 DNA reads TGTGCCAGCAGCCCGGGGGGACAGGGCTCGGAGACCCAGTACTTC. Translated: CASSPGGQGSETQYF.

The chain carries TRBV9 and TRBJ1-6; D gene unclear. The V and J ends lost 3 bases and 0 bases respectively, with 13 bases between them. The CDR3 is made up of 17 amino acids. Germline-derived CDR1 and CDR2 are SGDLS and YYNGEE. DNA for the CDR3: TGTGCCAGCAGCGCTGCGACACTTGGCTCCTATAATTCACCCCTCCACTTT. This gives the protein CASSAATLGSYNSPLHF.

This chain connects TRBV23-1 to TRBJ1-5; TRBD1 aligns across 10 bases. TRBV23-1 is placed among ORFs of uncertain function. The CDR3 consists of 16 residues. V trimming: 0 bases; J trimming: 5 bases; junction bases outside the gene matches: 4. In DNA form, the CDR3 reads TGCGCCAGCAGTCAATCGCGACAGGGGGCAGATCAGCCCCAGCATTTT. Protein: CASSQSRQGADQPQHF.

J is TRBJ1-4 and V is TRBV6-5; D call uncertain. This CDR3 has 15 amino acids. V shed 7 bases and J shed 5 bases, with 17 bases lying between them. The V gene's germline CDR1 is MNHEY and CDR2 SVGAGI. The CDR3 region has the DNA TGTGCCAGCAAAAGGAGGCGGGGTGGGAATGAAAAACTGTTTTTT. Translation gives CASKRRRGGNEKLFF.

CDR3 amino acids: CASSRYGGSVNEQFF. CDR3 DNA sequence: TGTGCCAGCAGCAGGTACGGGGGATCCGTCAATGAGCAGTTCTTC. The chain recombines TRBV7-8 with TRBJ2-1; D perhaps matches TRBD2 (6 bases). This CDR3 region has 15 residues. Germline V gene sequence: CDR1 SGHVS, CDR2 FQNEAQ. V was trimmed by 5 bases and J by 6 bases, leaving 17 bases between them.

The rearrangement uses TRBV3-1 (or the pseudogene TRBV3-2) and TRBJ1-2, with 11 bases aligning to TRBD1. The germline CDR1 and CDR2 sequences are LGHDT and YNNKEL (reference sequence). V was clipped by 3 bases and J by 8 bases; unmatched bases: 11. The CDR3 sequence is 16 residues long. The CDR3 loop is CASSQSDLGQGGGYTF. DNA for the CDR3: TGTGCCAGCAGCCAGTCGGACTTGGGACAGGGGGGCGGCTACACCTTC.

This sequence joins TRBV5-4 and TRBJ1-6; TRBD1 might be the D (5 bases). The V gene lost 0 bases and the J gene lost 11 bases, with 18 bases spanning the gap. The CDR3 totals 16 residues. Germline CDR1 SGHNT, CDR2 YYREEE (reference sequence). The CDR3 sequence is CASSLAPDTTRTPLHF. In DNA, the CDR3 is TGTGCCAGCAGCTTGGCCCCGGACACCACCAGGACACCCCTCCACTTT.

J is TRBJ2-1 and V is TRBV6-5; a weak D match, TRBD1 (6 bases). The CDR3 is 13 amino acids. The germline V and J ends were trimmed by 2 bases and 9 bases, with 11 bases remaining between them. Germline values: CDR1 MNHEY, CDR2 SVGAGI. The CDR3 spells CASSYPEGGEQFF. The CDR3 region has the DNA TGTGCCAGCAGTTACCCCGAAGGGGGTGAGCAGTTCTTC.

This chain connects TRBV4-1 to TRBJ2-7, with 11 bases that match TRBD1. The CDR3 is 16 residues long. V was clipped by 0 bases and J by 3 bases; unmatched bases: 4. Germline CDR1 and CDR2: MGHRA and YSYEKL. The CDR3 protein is CASSQDIGTGGYEQYF. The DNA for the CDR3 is TGCGCCAGCAGCCAAGATATCGGGACAGGGGGCTACGAGCAGTACTTC.

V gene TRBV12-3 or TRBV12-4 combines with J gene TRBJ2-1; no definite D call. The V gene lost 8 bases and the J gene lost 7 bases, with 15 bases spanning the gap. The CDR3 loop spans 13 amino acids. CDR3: CASCVSNGNEQFF. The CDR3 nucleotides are TGTGCCAGCTGTGTGAGCAACGGGAATGAGCAGTTCTTC.

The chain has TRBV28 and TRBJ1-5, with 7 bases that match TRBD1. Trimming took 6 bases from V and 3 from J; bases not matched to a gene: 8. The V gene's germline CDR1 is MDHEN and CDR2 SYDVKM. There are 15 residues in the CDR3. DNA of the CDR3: TGTGCCAGCAGACGAAGAGGACAGGTCAATCAGCCCCAGCATTTT. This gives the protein CASRRRGQVNQPQHF.

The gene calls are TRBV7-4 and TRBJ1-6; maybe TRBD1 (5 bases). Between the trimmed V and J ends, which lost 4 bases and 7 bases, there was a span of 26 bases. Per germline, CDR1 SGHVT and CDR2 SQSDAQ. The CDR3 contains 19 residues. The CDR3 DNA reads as TGTGCCAGCAGCTCCCGGGGGACTATCTCCGGGACGGAAAATTCACCCCTCCACTTT. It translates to CASSSRGTISGTENSPLHF.

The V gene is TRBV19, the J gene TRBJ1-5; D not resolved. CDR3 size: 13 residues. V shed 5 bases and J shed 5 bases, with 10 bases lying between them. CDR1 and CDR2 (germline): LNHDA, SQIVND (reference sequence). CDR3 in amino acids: CASSAGLYQPQHF. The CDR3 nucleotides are TGTGCCAGTAGTGCCGGGTTGTATCAGCCCCAGCATTTT.

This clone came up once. In nucleotides, the CDR3 is TGTGCCAGCAGCTCTTACAGACCTTCTGGAAACACCATATATTTT. It translates to CASSSYRPSGNTIYF. The chain couples TRBV5-4 to TRBJ1-3; D is undetermined. From germline, CDR1 is SGHNT and CDR2 YYREEE (reference sequence). This CDR3 spans 15 amino acids. Trimming left V 3 bases short and J 1 base short, with 11 bases between.

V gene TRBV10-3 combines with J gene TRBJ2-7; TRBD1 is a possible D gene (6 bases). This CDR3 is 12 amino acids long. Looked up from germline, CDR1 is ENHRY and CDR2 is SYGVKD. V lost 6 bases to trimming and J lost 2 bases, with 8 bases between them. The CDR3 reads CAISRDTYEQYF. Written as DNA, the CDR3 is TGTGCCATCAGCCGGGACACCTACGAGCAGTACTTC.

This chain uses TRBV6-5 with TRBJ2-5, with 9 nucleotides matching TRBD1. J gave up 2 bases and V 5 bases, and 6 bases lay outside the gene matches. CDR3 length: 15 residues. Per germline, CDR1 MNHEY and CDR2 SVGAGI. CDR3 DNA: TGTGCCAGCAGTAGAGATGGACAGGGGCAAGAGACCCAGTACTTC. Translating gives CASSRDGQGQETQYF.

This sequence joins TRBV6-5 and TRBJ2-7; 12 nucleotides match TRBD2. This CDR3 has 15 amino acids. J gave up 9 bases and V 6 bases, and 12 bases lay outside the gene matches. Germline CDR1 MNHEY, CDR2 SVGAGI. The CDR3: CASRTSGSGSIRQYF. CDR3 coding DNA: TGTGCCAGCAGGACTAGCGGGAGTGGCTCGATCCGGCAGTACTTC.

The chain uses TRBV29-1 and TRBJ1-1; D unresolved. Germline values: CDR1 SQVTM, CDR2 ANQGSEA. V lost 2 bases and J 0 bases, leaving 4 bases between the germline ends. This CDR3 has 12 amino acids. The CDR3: CSVEQVNTEAFF. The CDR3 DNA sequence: TGCAGCGTTGAACAGGTGAACACTGAAGCTTTCTTT.

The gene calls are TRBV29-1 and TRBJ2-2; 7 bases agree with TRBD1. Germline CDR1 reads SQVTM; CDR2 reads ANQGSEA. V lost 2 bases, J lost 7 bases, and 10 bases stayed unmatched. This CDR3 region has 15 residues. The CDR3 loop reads CSVEPETGLHGELFF. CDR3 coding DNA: TGCAGCGTTGAACCAGAGACAGGGTTGCACGGGGAGCTGTTTTTT.

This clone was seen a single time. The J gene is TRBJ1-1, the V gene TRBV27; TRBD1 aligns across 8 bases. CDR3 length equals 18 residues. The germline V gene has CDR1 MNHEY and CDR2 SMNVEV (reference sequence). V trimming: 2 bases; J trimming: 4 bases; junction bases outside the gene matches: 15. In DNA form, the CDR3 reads TGTGCCAGCAGTTTACTGTGGCAGGGGGCACTTTCTAGCACTGAAGCTTTCTTT. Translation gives CASSLLWQGALSSTEAFF.

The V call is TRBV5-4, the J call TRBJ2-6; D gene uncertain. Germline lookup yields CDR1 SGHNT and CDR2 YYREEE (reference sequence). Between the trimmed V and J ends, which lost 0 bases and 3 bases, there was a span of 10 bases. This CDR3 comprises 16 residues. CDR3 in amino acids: CASSLEYGVGANVLTF. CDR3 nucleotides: TGTGCCAGCAGCTTGGAATATGGGGTTGGGGCCAACGTCCTGACTTTC.

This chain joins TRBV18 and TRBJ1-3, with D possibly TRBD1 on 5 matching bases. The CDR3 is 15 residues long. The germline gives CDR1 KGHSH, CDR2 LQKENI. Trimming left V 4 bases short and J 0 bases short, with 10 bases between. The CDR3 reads CASSQGPDSGNTIYF. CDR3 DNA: TGTGCCAGCTCACAGGGGCCTGACTCTGGAAACACCATATATTTT.

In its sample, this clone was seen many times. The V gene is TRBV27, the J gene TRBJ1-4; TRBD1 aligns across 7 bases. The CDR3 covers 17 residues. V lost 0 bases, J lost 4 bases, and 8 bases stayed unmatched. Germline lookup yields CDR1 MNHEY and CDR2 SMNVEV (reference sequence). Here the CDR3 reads CASSLSSGDRDNEKLFF. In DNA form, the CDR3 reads TGTGCCAGCAGTTTATCGTCAGGGGACAGAGATAATGAAAAACTGTTTTTT.

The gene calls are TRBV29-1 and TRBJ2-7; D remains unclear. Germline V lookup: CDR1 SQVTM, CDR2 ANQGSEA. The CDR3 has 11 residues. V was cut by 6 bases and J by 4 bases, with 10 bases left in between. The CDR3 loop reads CSVRHSYEQYF. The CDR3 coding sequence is TGCAGCGTCCGGCACAGTTACGAGCAGTACTTC.